This passage covers 26 T cell receptor beta chains from one sample sequenced in a study of T cell changes during pregnancy in multiple sclerosis. This table comes from immunoSEQ multiplex PCR, and its TCRdb copy is limited to in-frame clones, with some not included. The sample records approximately 35,000 clones, under 95% being singletons. The sample in question was CD4+ T cells from peripheral blood mononuclear cells, obtained in the second trimester of pregnancy. All receptors derive from a female donor in good health, enrolled as a control in a pregnancy study.

This clone was observed a few times. The chain employs TRBV30 and TRBJ1-1; TRBD1 matches at 8 bases. CDR1 is GTSNPN, CDR2 SVGIG, per germline (reference sequence). The CDR3 loop spans 12 amino acids. J lost 5 bases, V lost 8 bases, and 7 bases had no gene match. CDR3 in DNA: TGTGCCGGAAGGACAGGGTGGACTGAAGCTTTCTTT. Encoded protein: CAGRTGWTEAFF.

The table lists this clone with a few counts. The rearrangement joins TRBV7-2 to TRBJ2-7; 8 bases fit TRBD2. The J segment lost 3 bases and the V segment lost 5 bases, leaving 6 bases of the junction unmatched. The germline V gene encodes CDR1 SGHTA and CDR2 FQGNSA. This CDR3 has 14 amino acids. This CDR3 reads CASSNSGDLYEQYF. DNA for the CDR3: TGTGCCAGCAGCAATAGCGGGGACCTCTACGAGCAGTACTTC.

In regard to this clone: Germline and junction disagree at one end, which may indicate a read error. V and J are TRBV7-8 and TRBJ2-5; no reliable D call. CDR1 is SGHVS, CDR2 FQNEAQ, per germline. The CDR3 has 13 amino acids. Here the CDR3 reads CASTLTTQETQYF. CDR3 DNA: TGTGCCAGCACCTTAACCACTCAAGAGACCCAGTACTTC.

The V call is TRBV19, the J call TRBJ2-3; 8 positions agree with TRBD2. V shed 0 bases, J shed 5 bases, and the junction held 7 bases outside the gene matches. Germline assignment: CDR1 LNHDA and CDR2 SQIVND (reference sequence). This CDR3 is built from 16 residues. The CDR3 loop is CASSIDLGGAGDTQYF. The CDR3 nucleotides read TGTGCCAGTAGTATAGACCTCGGGGGGGCGGGAGATACGCAGTATTTT.

This clone was observed a few times. The chain is built from TRBV7-2 and TRBJ2-5, with 8 bases aligning to TRBD1. The CDR3 sequence is 16 residues long. The V segment lost 1 base and the J segment 6 bases; nucleotides outside the gene matches: 10. Germline V gene sequence: CDR1 SGHTA, CDR2 FQGNSA. CDR3 protein: CASSLGGQGALKTQYF. CDR3 DNA: TGTGCCAGCAGCTTAGGCGGACAGGGTGCCCTTAAGACCCAGTACTTC. Variable domain in full (rest from reference TRBV7-2 and TRBJ2-5): GAGVSQSPSNKVTEKGKDVELRCDPISGHTALYWYRQSLGQGLEFLIYFQGNSAPDKSGLPSDRFSAERTGGSVSTLTIQRTQQEDSAVYLCASSLGGQGALKTQYFGPGTRLLVL.

The V gene is TRBV5-6, the J gene TRBJ2-7; D possibly corresponds to TRBD1 (6 bases). The germline gives CDR1 SGHDT, CDR2 YYEEEE. Trimming took 4 bases from V and 4 from J, leaving 12 bases between them. The CDR3 is 13 amino acids. CDR3 residues: CASSPTGGYEQYF. The CDR3 DNA sequence: TGTGCCAGCAGCCCGACAGGTGGGTACGAGCAGTACTTC.

The chain combines TRBV4-1 with TRBJ1-2, with 8 positions matching TRBD1. CDR1 is MGHRA and CDR2 is YSYEKL in the germline V gene. Unmatched junction bases numbered 8, after V lost 3 bases and J lost 2 bases. The CDR3 runs 16 residues. CDR3 in amino acids: CASSQGGTGGNYGYTF. The CDR3 DNA follows: TGCGCCAGCAGCCAGGGGGGAACAGGGGGGAACTATGGCTACACCTTC.

The rearrangement uses TRBV18 and TRBJ1-5; 8 bases agree with TRBD1. The V segment lost 3 bases and the J segment 1 base; nucleotides outside the gene matches: 5. The CDR3 loop spans 16 amino acids. Germline CDR1 reads KGHSH; CDR2 reads LQKENI. In nucleotides, the CDR3 is TGTGCCAGCTCACCGGGGACAGGAATGAGCAATCAGCCCCAGCATTTT. Translated, it gives CASSPGTGMSNQPQHF.

This sequence joins TRBV11-3 and TRBJ1-2; no firm D call. The CDR3 totals 13 residues. Germline lookup yields CDR1 SGHNT and CDR2 YENEEA. The germline V and J ends were trimmed by 3 bases and 4 bases, with 9 bases remaining between them. In DNA, the CDR3 is TGTGCCAGCAGCTTGGGCAGCCCCTATGGCTACACCTTC. This codes for CASSLGSPYGYTF.

The chain combines TRBV29-1 with TRBJ1-4; 8 bases are shared with TRBD1. V trimming: 4 bases; J trimming: 4 bases; junction bases outside the gene matches: 2. This CDR3 contains 13 residues. CDR1 is SQVTM and CDR2 is ANQGSEA in the germline V gene. The CDR3 sequence is CSVGQGYNEKLFF. DNA for the CDR3: TGCAGCGTTGGACAGGGGTATAATGAAAAACTGTTTTTT. Filled out from reference TRBV29-1 and TRBJ1-4, the complete variable domain reads SAVISQKPSRDICQRGTSLTIQCQVDSQVTMMFWYRQQPGQSLTLIATANQGSEATYESGFVIDKFPISRPNLTFSTLTVSNMSPEDSSIYLCSVGQGYNEKLFFGSGTQLSVL.

This chain uses TRBV19 with TRBJ2-4; 8 bases align to TRBD1. The CDR3 covers 14 residues. Germline V gene lookup returns CDR1 LNHDA and CDR2 SQIVND (reference sequence). Losses at the gene ends were 5 bases for V and 8 bases for J; bases not matched to a gene: 8. In DNA, the CDR3 is TGTGCCAGTAGTGAGGACAGGGTCCTGGACATTCAGTACTTC. Translated, it gives CASSEDRVLDIQYF.

The rearrangement joins TRBV11-1 to TRBJ2-7; 8 bases align to TRBD2. V shed 7 bases, J shed 6 bases, and the junction held 11 bases outside the gene matches. CDR3 length: 14 residues. Germline CDR1 reads SGHAT; CDR2 reads FQDESV (reference sequence). CDR3: CASNLRTSKGEQYF. The CDR3, as DNA: TGTGCCAGCAATCTCCGGACTAGCAAGGGCGAGCAGTACTTC.

The chain has TRBV25-1 and TRBJ1-2; 7 bases are a match to TRBD1. Germline CDR1 and CDR2: MGHDK and SYGVNS. Germline trimming cut 3 bases from V and 4 bases from J; bases unmatched to any gene: 8. CDR3 length: 15 residues. CDR3 sequence: CASSDKQGRLYGYTF. DNA of the CDR3: TGTGCCAGCAGTGACAAACAGGGGCGCCTCTATGGCTACACCTTC.

The chain combines TRBV30 with TRBJ1-1, with 8 bases matching TRBD1. Looked up from germline, CDR1 is GTSNPN and CDR2 is SVGIG (reference sequence). The CDR3 runs to 14 residues. The V gene end was trimmed by 4 bases and the J gene end by 1 base; junction bases not matched to a gene: 5. The CDR3: CAWTRGPRNTEAFF. The CDR3 coding sequence is TGTGCCTGGACCAGGGGGCCGAGGAACACTGAAGCTTTCTTT.

This chain links TRBV7-2 with TRBJ1-2, with a weak D call TRBD1 (6 bases). Trimming removed 5 bases at V and 2 bases at J, with 15 bases between. CDR1 SGHTA and CDR2 FQGNSA come from the germline V gene. This CDR3 has 15 residues. CDR3 nucleotide sequence: TGTGCCAGCAGCCCGAGGAGAGGACAGAACTATGGCTACACCTTC. This codes for CASSPRRGQNYGYTF.

J is TRBJ2-7 and V is TRBV7-2; possibly TRBD2 for D (6 bases). The CDR3 consists of 15 residues. V dropped 3 bases and J dropped 0 bases, with 12 bases sitting between them. CDR1 is SGHTA and CDR2 is FQGNSA in the germline V gene. CDR3 sequence: CASSFGLSSSYEQYF. The CDR3 DNA sequence: TGTGCCAGCAGCTTCGGACTATCGAGCTCCTACGAGCAGTACTTC.

The chain employs TRBV9 and TRBJ2-1; 12 nucleotides align to TRBD1. V dropped 0 bases and J dropped 7; count of bases not matched to a gene: 8. The germline V gene encodes CDR1 SGDLS and CDR2 YYNGEE. The CDR3 consists of 17 residues. CDR3 region: CASSVDPGQGALNEQFF. CDR3 DNA sequence: TGTGCCAGCAGCGTAGACCCGGGACAGGGGGCATTAAATGAGCAGTTCTTC.

The chain uses TRBV10-3 and TRBJ1-1; the D gene is possibly TRBD1 (5 bases). Looked up from germline, CDR1 is ENHRY and CDR2 is SYGVKD. The V end lost 4 bases, the J end lost 7 bases, and 16 bases lay between the germline ends. The CDR3 totals 14 residues. CDR3 region: CAISARGNTFEAFF. Here the CDR3 DNA reads TGTGCCATCAGTGCGCGGGGGAACACTTTTGAAGCTTTCTTT.

The chain links TRBV7-2 to TRBJ2-2; 9 bases map to TRBD2. The CDR3 sequence is 15 residues long. The J segment lost 6 bases and the V segment lost 2 bases, leaving 4 bases of the junction unmatched. Germline V gene sequence: CDR1 SGHTA, CDR2 FQGNSA. The CDR3 sequence is CASSLNSGRSGELFF. The CDR3 nucleotides read TGTGCCAGCAGCTTAAACAGCGGGAGGTCCGGGGAGCTGTTTTTT.

The rearrangement joins TRBV18 to TRBJ2-5, with D perhaps TRBD1 (5 bases). Germline loops: CDR1 KGHSH, CDR2 LQKENI. The CDR3 sequence is 14 residues long. Between the trimmed V and J ends, which lost 2 bases and 1 base, there was a span of 8 bases. The CDR3 DNA follows: TGTGCCAGCTCACCAGGGGCTACCCAAGAGACCCAGTACTTC. As protein: CASSPGATQETQYF.

This chain joins TRBV6-5 and TRBJ2-3; D remains ambiguous. The CDR3 is 16 amino acids. Germline V gives CDR1 MNHEY, CDR2 SVGAGI. Trimming shortened V by 2 bases and J by 0 bases, and 12 bases separated the two germline ends. The CDR3 DNA reads as TGTGCCAGCAGTTACACATTAGCCCTCAGCACAGATACGCAGTATTTT. This translates into CASSYTLALSTDTQYF.

The chain has TRBV19 and TRBJ2-7; 7 bases align to TRBD1. Germline CDR1 LNHDA, CDR2 SQIVND (reference sequence). V trimming: 7 bases; J trimming: 3 bases; junction bases outside the gene matches: 9. The CDR3 extends over 14 amino acids. Here the CDR3 DNA reads TGTGCCAGTAAGGAGGCCAGGGGGAACTACGAGCAGTACTTC. Amino acids: CASKEARGNYEQYF.

The V call is TRBV9, the J call TRBJ1-5; possibly TRBD1 for D (5 bases). Trimming removed 4 bases from V and 7 bases from J, with 15 bases in between. Germline lookup yields CDR1 SGDLS and CDR2 YYNGEE. The length of the CDR3 is 14 residues. CDR3 loop: CASSPGGEGQPQHF. The CDR3 DNA follows: TGTGCCAGCAGCCCGGGGGGGGAGGGACAGCCCCAGCATTTT.

The gene calls are TRBV6-1 and TRBJ1-2, with TRBD1 identical over 7 bases. V trimming: 1 base; J trimming: 4 bases; junction bases outside the gene matches: 3. The CDR3 runs 14 residues. Per the germline V gene, CDR1 is MNHNS and CDR2 is SASEGT. CDR3 in amino acids: CASSEEAGGYGYTF. CDR3 bases: TGTGCCAGCAGTGAAGAGGCAGGGGGCTATGGCTACACCTTC.

The V and J genes are TRBV18 and TRBJ2-2, with a possible D match to TRBD2 (6 bases). Trimming pared 6 bases from V and 6 bases from J, leaving 20 bases between. There are 16 residues in the CDR3. Germline V gives CDR1 KGHSH, CDR2 LQKENI. This CDR3 reads CASSHYGVGGAGELFF. The CDR3 DNA is TGTGCCAGCTCTCATTATGGCGTCGGGGGAGCCGGGGAGCTGTTTTTT.

This chain joins TRBV18 and TRBJ2-1, with D perhaps TRBD1 (6 bases). The V end was cut by 3 bases, the J end by 15 bases, with 18 bases between. Germline assignment: CDR1 KGHSH and CDR2 LQKENI. This CDR3 contains 13 residues. CDR3 residues: CASSPNRDTFGFF. The CDR3 region has the DNA TGTGCCAGCTCACCCAACAGGGACACCTTTGGGTTCTTC. Using reference TRBV18 and TRBJ2-1 for the parts outside the CDR3, the full variable domain is NAGVMQNPRHLVRRRGQEARLRCSPMKGHSHVYWYRQLPEEGLKFMVYLQKENIIDESGMPKERFSAEFPKEGPSILRIQQVVRGDSAAYFCASSPNRDTFGFFGPGTRLTVL.